This is a list of T cell receptor beta chains from one sample in a study of control samples from healthy donors and cancer patients. Profiling relied on immunoSEQ multiplex PCR, and the TCRdb table lists in-frame clones only, not all of them. The profile shows about 140,000 clones, roughly 94% of them singletons. The specimen sequenced was blood. The receptors originated from a man aged 35-49 years in good health. Both conserved end residues are part of each CDR3. D genes are given only for firm matches. Clone size is stated in some rows and not others, as once, few, many or a class when expanded.

CDR3nt: TGTGCCAGCAGCCCCCAATCGGGGCAGGGTAACGAAAAACTGTTTTTT
CDR3aa: CASSPQSGQGNEKLFF
abundance: .
v_gene: TRBV7-9
d_gene: .
j_gene: TRBJ1-4

CDR3nt: TGCGCCAGCAGCTTGGGACAGGGGTTTACAACTGAAGCTTTCTTT
CDR3aa: CASSLGQGFTTEAFF
abundance: .
v_gene: TRBV5-1
d_gene: TRBD1
j_gene: TRBJ1-1

CDR3nt: TGTGCCAGCGGCCGGGACAGCACGAACACTGAAGCTTTCTTT
CDR3aa: CASGRDSTNTEAFF
abundance: .
v_gene: TRBV6-5
d_gene: TRBD1
j_gene: TRBJ1-1

CDR3nt: TGTGCCAGCAGCGTAGGAGTAGGGGGCGGGCGGTCCTACGAGCAGTACTTC
CDR3aa: CASSVGVGGGRSYEQYF
abundance: .
v_gene: TRBV9
d_gene: TRBD1
j_gene: TRBJ2-7

CDR3nt: TGTGCCAGCAGACAGGGCTCCTATGGCTACACCTTC
CDR3aa: CASRQGSYGYTF
abundance: .
v_gene: TRBV6-5
d_gene: .
j_gene: TRBJ1-2

CDR3nt: TGTGCCAGCAGTTTATTGCTAGGACAGTATAATTCACCCCTCCACTTT
CDR3aa: CASSLLLGQYNSPLHF
abundance: .
v_gene: TRBV27
d_gene: .
j_gene: TRBJ1-6

CDR3nt: TGTGCCAGTAGTATGGGGGCTTGGGGCAATCAGCCCCAGCATTTT
CDR3aa: CASSMGAWGNQPQHF
abundance: once
v_gene: TRBV19
d_gene: .
j_gene: TRBJ1-5

CDR3nt: TGCGCCAGCAGCCAAGCGGCAGGGCAGGCGACCCAGTACTTC
CDR3aa: CASSQAAGQATQYF
abundance: .
v_gene: TRBV4-1
d_gene: .
j_gene: TRBJ2-5

CDR3nt: TGTGCCAGCAGCTTGGGGGGGCCGTGGGGGACCTACGAGCAGTACTTC
CDR3aa: CASSLGGPWGTYEQYF
abundance: .
v_gene: TRBV5-5
d_gene: .
j_gene: TRBJ2-7

CDR3nt: TGTGCCAGCTCACCTGGAGAGACCCAGTACTTC
CDR3aa: CASSPGETQYF
abundance: .
v_gene: TRBV18
d_gene: .
j_gene: TRBJ2-5

CDR3nt: TGTGCCAGCAAGACGACAGGGAATAGCAATCAGCCCCAGCATTTT
CDR3aa: CASKTTGNSNQPQHF
abundance: once
v_gene: TRBV2
d_gene: TRBD1
j_gene: TRBJ1-5

CDR3nt: TGCAGTGCTAGTTTCGGGCGGAACACCGGGGAGCTGTTTTTT
CDR3aa: CSASFGRNTGELFF
abundance: .
v_gene: TRBV20-1
d_gene: .
j_gene: TRBJ2-2

CDR3nt: TGCGCCAGCAGCCAAGATGGGGGTTCACCCCTCCACTTT
CDR3aa: CASSQDGGSPLHF
abundance: once
v_gene: TRBV4-1
d_gene: .
j_gene: TRBJ1-6

CDR3nt: TGCAGTGCTAGTGCAGAGCAGGGGGTTAATGAAAAACTGTTTTTT
CDR3aa: CSASAEQGVNEKLFF
abundance: .
v_gene: TRBV20-1
d_gene: TRBD1
j_gene: TRBJ1-4

CDR3nt: TGTGCCAGCAGCTCCCGACTAGCGGGGAACTCCTACGAGCAGTACTTC
CDR3aa: CASSSRLAGNSYEQYF
abundance: once
v_gene: TRBV7-9
d_gene: TRBD2
j_gene: TRBJ2-7

CDR3nt: TGTGCCAGCAGCCTCGAAGGGCGGGCGGATGAGACCCAGTACTTC
CDR3aa: CASSLEGRADETQYF
abundance: .
v_gene: TRBV9
d_gene: .
j_gene: TRBJ2-5

CDR3nt: TGTGCCAGCAGTTACGCGCGGCCCTATTCCTACGAGCAGTACTTC
CDR3aa: CASSYARPYSYEQYF
abundance: .
v_gene: TRBV27
d_gene: .
j_gene: TRBJ2-7

CDR3nt: TGTGCCAGCAGCCCTAGGGGACAGAAAAACACTGAAGCTTTCTTT
CDR3aa: CASSPRGQKNTEAFF
abundance: once
v_gene: TRBV5-4
d_gene: TRBD1
j_gene: TRBJ1-1

CDR3nt: TGCGCCAGCAGCAAAAGGATCGAGGCTGAAGCTTTCTTT
CDR3aa: CASSKRIEAEAFF
abundance: once
v_gene: TRBV4-1
d_gene: .
j_gene: TRBJ1-1

CDR3nt: TGTGCCACCAGCAGAGATTTGGGGAGCTCCTACAATGAGCAGTTCTTC
CDR3aa: CATSRDLGSSYNEQFF
abundance: .
v_gene: TRBV15
d_gene: .
j_gene: TRBJ2-1

CDR3nt: TGTGCCACCAGCAAGATAGGGGATGAAAAACTGTTTTTT
CDR3aa: CATSKIGDEKLFF
abundance: .
v_gene: TRBV15
d_gene: .
j_gene: TRBJ1-4

CDR3nt: TGTGCCACCAGCAGAGTGGGCAGGCAAGCCCACGAGCAGTACTTC
CDR3aa: CATSRVGRQAHEQYF
abundance: .
v_gene: TRBV15
d_gene: .
j_gene: TRBJ2-7

CDR3nt: TGTGCCAGCAGCAATAGGGCAGCGGGCCCCACAGATACGCAGTATTTT
CDR3aa: CASSNRAAGPTDTQYF
abundance: .
v_gene: TRBV7-9
d_gene: .
j_gene: TRBJ2-3

CDR3nt: TGTGCCAGCAGCGCAACGGGGCGGGTAGTTCGCGATGAAGCTTTCTTT
CDR3aa: CASSATGRVVRDEAFF
abundance: .
v_gene: TRBV9
d_gene: .
j_gene: TRBJ1-1

CDR3nt: TGTGCCAGCAGTTTAGCGCTTGGACAGCCCCAGCATTTT
CDR3aa: CASSLALGQPQHF
abundance: .
v_gene: TRBV12-3/TRBV12-4
d_gene: .
j_gene: TRBJ1-5

CDR3nt: TGTGCCAGCAGTTACAGGGGGTCGCAATCACCCCTCCACTTT
CDR3aa: CASSYRGSQSPLHF
abundance: .
v_gene: TRBV6-2/TRBV6-3
d_gene: .
j_gene: TRBJ1-6

CDR3nt: TGTGCCAGCTCACCTGCAGGGGGGAACACTGAAGCTTTCTTT
CDR3aa: CASSPAGGNTEAFF
abundance: .
v_gene: TRBV18
d_gene: TRBD1
j_gene: TRBJ1-1

CDR3nt: TGTGCCAGCAGTCCGGGTGGACGTGTCTATGGCTACACCTTC
CDR3aa: CASSPGGRVYGYTF
abundance: .
v_gene: TRBV27
d_gene: .
j_gene: TRBJ1-2

CDR3nt: TGTGCCAGCAGTTACTCAGGACTTCCAGGATTTGAGCAGTTCTTC
CDR3aa: CASSYSGLPGFEQFF
abundance: .
v_gene: TRBV6-5
d_gene: .
j_gene: TRBJ2-1

CDR3nt: TGTGCCAGCAGTCGACTAGCGGGGGGACAAGAGACCCAGTACTTC
CDR3aa: CASSRLAGGQETQYF
abundance: .
v_gene: TRBV28
d_gene: TRBD2
j_gene: TRBJ2-5

CDR3nt: TGTGCCAGCAGCCAAGAAGCTAGCGGGGGGGCCAAAAACATTCAGTACTTC
CDR3aa: CASSQEASGGAKNIQYF
abundance: .
v_gene: TRBV3-1/TRBV3-2
d_gene: TRBD2
j_gene: TRBJ2-4

CDR3nt: TGTGCCAGCAGCGGATCGCTCCCCGGCCAGAGCTATGGCTACACCTTC
CDR3aa: CASSGSLPGQSYGYTF
abundance: .
v_gene: TRBV9
d_gene: .
j_gene: TRBJ1-2

CDR3nt: TGTGCCAGCAGCCTGGCTCCGGGGTACACTGAAGCTTTCTTT
CDR3aa: CASSLAPGYTEAFF
abundance: .
v_gene: TRBV3-1/TRBV3-2
d_gene: .
j_gene: TRBJ1-1

CDR3nt: TGTGCCAGCAGTCTCCACTCAGGTCGGATCAATCAGCCCCAGCATTTT
CDR3aa: CASSLHSGRINQPQHF
abundance: .
v_gene: TRBV28
d_gene: .
j_gene: TRBJ1-5

CDR3nt: TGTGCCAGCAGCTTCTTAGAGACCCAGTACTTC
CDR3aa: CASSFLETQYF
abundance: once
v_gene: TRBV7-2
d_gene: .
j_gene: TRBJ2-5

CDR3nt: TGTGCCAGCAGCCAATTCTTGGGCAATGAGCAGTTCTTC
CDR3aa: CASSQFLGNEQFF
abundance: .
v_gene: TRBV14
d_gene: .
j_gene: TRBJ2-1

CDR3nt: TGTGCCAGCAGCTTAATGGCGGGGGGATCAAATGAAAAACTGTTTTTT
CDR3aa: CASSLMAGGSNEKLFF
abundance: .
v_gene: TRBV7-6
d_gene: .
j_gene: TRBJ1-4

CDR3nt: TGTGCCAGCAGCCCCTCCGGACAGGGAGCCAAAAACATTCAGTACTTC
CDR3aa: CASSPSGQGAKNIQYF
abundance: .
v_gene: TRBV3-1/TRBV3-2
d_gene: TRBD1
j_gene: TRBJ2-4

CDR3nt: TGTGCCAGCAGTGACATTCGGACCAATCAGCCCCAGCATTTT
CDR3aa: CASSDIRTNQPQHF
abundance: .
v_gene: TRBV2
d_gene: .
j_gene: TRBJ1-5

CDR3nt: TGTGCCAGCAGCTTGGATGCAGGAAACTATGGCTACACCTTC
CDR3aa: CASSLDAGNYGYTF
abundance: .
v_gene: TRBV5-5
d_gene: .
j_gene: TRBJ1-2

CDR3nt: TGTGCCAGCAGCTCCCTTCAAACCTCCTACGAGCAGTACTTC
CDR3aa: CASSSLQTSYEQYF
abundance: .
v_gene: TRBV13
d_gene: .
j_gene: TRBJ2-7

CDR3nt: TGTGCCAGCAGTCAGGATAGCGGGGGGGCTCGAGAGCAGTTCTTC
CDR3aa: CASSQDSGGAREQFF
abundance: .
v_gene: TRBV2
d_gene: TRBD2
j_gene: TRBJ2-1

CDR3nt: TGTGCCATCAGTGAGCCGTTTGACAGGGTCGGTTATGGCTACACCTTC
CDR3aa: CAISEPFDRVGYGYTF
abundance: .
v_gene: TRBV10-3
d_gene: TRBD1
j_gene: TRBJ1-2